The 32 T cell receptor beta chains below were found in one sample sequenced in a study of blood T cell repertoires in COVID-19. This table comes from immunoSEQ multiplex PCR, and its TCRdb copy is limited to in-frame clones, with some not included. Here the sample spans around 140,000 clones, 80% to 85% being singletons. The source material was peripheral blood. These receptors were taken from an older woman with acute or convalescent COVID-19.

The chain links TRBV7-8 to TRBJ1-1, with a tentative D call TRBD1 (5 bases). This CDR3 region has 15 residues. V was shortened by 1 base and J by 6 bases, with 15 bases between the two germline ends. Germline assignment: CDR1 SGHVS and CDR2 FQNEAQ. CDR3 sequence: CASSLGFTGFAEAFF. CDR3 nucleotides: TGTGCCAGCAGCTTAGGTTTTACAGGATTCGCTGAAGCTTTCTTT.

This clone was counted a single time. The rearrangement uses TRBV6-5 and TRBJ1-2; the match to TRBD1 covers 8 bases. This CDR3 comprises 13 residues. V lost 7 bases, J lost 7 bases, and 8 bases stayed unmatched. Germline lookup yields CDR1 MNHEY and CDR2 SVGAGI. The CDR3 sequence is CASIAGGAGGYTF. CDR3 sequence (DNA): TGTGCCAGCATTGCAGGGGGCGCGGGTGGCTACACCTTC.

This chain connects TRBV5-1 to TRBJ2-3, with D possibly being TRBD2 (6 bases). The CDR3 consists of 15 residues. V was shortened by 4 bases and J by 2 bases, with 14 bases between the two germline ends. From germline, CDR1 is SGHRS and CDR2 YFSETQ. The CDR3 spells CASSITSRTTDTQYF. The CDR3 DNA reads as TGCGCCAGCAGCATTACTAGCAGAACCACAGATACGCAGTATTTT.

The V and J genes are TRBV29-1 and TRBJ2-1; possibly TRBD2 for D (6 bases). Trimming stripped 4 bases from V and 4 bases from J, with 11 bases between. Germline CDR1 reads SQVTM; CDR2 reads ANQGSEA. The CDR3 runs to 13 residues. As DNA, the CDR3 is TGCAGCGTTGGCGGGACGGTGTACAATGAGCAGTTCTTC. This sequence encodes CSVGGTVYNEQFF.

The chain combines TRBV29-1 with TRBJ2-7; perhaps TRBD2 as D (6 bases). The CDR3 has 12 amino acids. CDR1 SQVTM and CDR2 ANQGSEA come from the germline V gene. V lost 6 bases to trimming and J lost 0 bases, with 9 bases between them. The CDR3 here is CSVNSGSYEQYF. CDR3 sequence (DNA): TGCAGCGTCAATAGCGGCTCCTACGAGCAGTACTTC.

V gene TRBV21-1 combines with J gene TRBJ1-5; TRBD1 is the table's D call, not checked against the DNA. TRBV21-1 constitutes a pseudogene. The CDR3 length is 16 residues. The CDR3 loop reads CASSKAMCRVSQPQHF. CDR3 coding DNA: TGTGCCAGCAGCAAAGCGATGTGCAGGGTTAGTCAGCCCCAGCATTTT.

The V call is TRBV29-1, the J call TRBJ1-5; D remains ambiguous. In germline, CDR1 is SQVTM, CDR2 ANQGSEA. The CDR3 covers 13 residues. V dropped 6 bases and J dropped 1 base, with 10 bases sitting between them. The CDR3 spells CSVGDTSNQPQHF. DNA for the CDR3: TGCAGCGTGGGAGACACGAGCAATCAGCCCCAGCATTTT.

The chain carries TRBV7-2 and TRBJ2-3, with 11 positions matching TRBD2. V dropped 5 bases and J dropped 4; count of bases not matched to a gene: 17. CDR3 length: 19 residues. Germline assignment: CDR1 SGHTA and CDR2 FQGNSA. The CDR3 protein is CASSLARLAGGKRADTQYF. CDR3 sequence (DNA): TGTGCCAGCAGCCTTGCACGTCTAGCGGGAGGAAAACGAGCAGATACGCAGTATTTT.

This clone was observed a handful of times. The chain joins TRBV28 to TRBJ2-7; 12 nucleotides match TRBD2. Germline V gives CDR1 MDHEN, CDR2 SYDVKM. The CDR3 runs 17 residues. With 5 bases clipped from V and 7 bases from J, the junction kept 15 bases outside the gene matches. In DNA form, the CDR3 reads TGTGCCAGCAGTCAATGGTCTCTAGCGGGAGGGCCAGGTGAGCAGTACTTC. Residues: CASSQWSLAGGPGEQYF.

The chain carries TRBV5-3 and TRBJ2-1; 11 bases fit TRBD2. TRBV5-3 is placed among ORFs of uncertain function. V shed 3 bases, J shed 2 bases, and the junction held 7 bases outside the gene matches. The CDR3 is 17 amino acids. The CDR3 reads CARSSNLAGGTYNEQFF. CDR3 in DNA: TGTGCCAGAAGCTCGAACCTAGCGGGAGGCACCTACAATGAGCAGTTCTTC.

The V gene is TRBV30, the J gene TRBJ2-3; 11 bases fit TRBD2. V was clipped by 4 bases and J by 2 bases; unmatched bases: 8. Germline lookup yields CDR1 GTSNPN and CDR2 SVGIG (reference sequence). The CDR3 is made up of 16 amino acids. CDR3 nucleotide sequence: TGTGCCTGGACCTCTTGGGGACTAGCGGACACAGATACGCAGTATTTT. It specifies CAWTSWGLADTDTQYF. Combining the CDR3 with reference TRBV30 and TRBJ2-3 gives the whole variable domain SQTIHQWPATLVQPVGSPLSLECTVEGTSNPNLYWYRQAAGRGLQLLFYSVGIGQISSEVPQNLSASRPQDRQFILSSKKLLLSDSGFYLCAWTSWGLADTDTQYFGPGTRLTVL.

This chain joins TRBV2 and TRBJ2-3; no firm D call. Germline CDR1 and CDR2: SNHLY and FYNNEI. Trimming removed 6 bases at V and 6 bases at J, with 7 bases between. This CDR3 is built from 11 residues. CDR3 nucleotide sequence: TGTGCCAGCAGGGGCATGGATACGCAGTATTTT. It yields the protein CASRGMDTQYF.

The chain is built from TRBV28 and TRBJ1-2; tentative D call: TRBD1 (5 bases). V lost 5 bases and J lost 7, with 14 bases in between. In germline, CDR1 is MDHEN, CDR2 SYDVKM. This CDR3 has 13 amino acids. CDR3 amino acids: CASSEDGGGGYTF. The DNA for the CDR3 is TGTGCCAGCAGTGAGGACGGGGGAGGTGGCTACACCTTC.

The chain recombines TRBV5-1 with TRBJ2-7; 7 nucleotides match TRBD1. Germline CDR1 SGHRS, CDR2 YFSETQ. This CDR3 has 15 residues. The V segment lost 3 bases and the J segment 2 bases; nucleotides outside the gene matches: 8. Here the CDR3 DNA reads TGCGCCAGCAGCTCTACAGGGGACCCTACCTACGAGCAGTACTTC. The encoded protein is CASSSTGDPTYEQYF. The variable domain in full, completed from reference TRBV5-1 and TRBJ2-7, reads KAGVTQTPRYLIKTRGQQVTLSCSPISGHRSVSWYQQTPGQGLQFLFEYFSETQRNKGNFPGRFSGRQFSNSRSEMNVSTLELGDSALYLCASSSTGDPTYEQYFGPGTRLTVT.

The chain carries TRBV4-1 and TRBJ1-1; D is unclear. Looked up from germline, CDR1 is MGHRA and CDR2 is YSYEKL. The V and J ends lost 0 bases and 11 bases respectively, with 22 bases between them. This CDR3 spans 16 amino acids. Written as DNA, the CDR3 is TGCGCCAGCAGCCAAGACCTACACCGGGATACTCAGCGGGCTTTCTTT. It translates to CASSQDLHRDTQRAFF.

On this clone: Other DNA sequences within the sample encode an identical CDR3. The V call is TRBV4-3, the J call TRBJ1-5; D gene ambiguous. The CDR3 totals 15 residues. In germline, CDR1 is LGHNA, CDR2 YSLEER. Between the trimmed V and J ends, which lost 1 base and 0 bases, there was a span of 7 bases. Here the CDR3 reads CASSQGGNSNQPQHF. The DNA of the CDR3 is TGCGCCAGCAGCCAAGGAGGGAATAGCAATCAGCCCCAGCATTTT.

J is TRBJ1-1 and V is TRBV5-1; D is unclear. Germline V gene data show CDR1 as SGHRS and CDR2 as YFSETQ. The CDR3 extends over 13 amino acids. With 2 bases removed from V and 1 base from J, the gap between germline ends came to 6 bases. In DNA form, the CDR3 reads TGCGCCAGCAGCTTCGGTCAGAACACTGAAGCTTTCTTT. Translated, it gives CASSFGQNTEAFF.

The V gene is TRBV5-8, the J gene TRBJ1-2, with 9 bases identical to TRBD1. The CDR3 is made up of 16 amino acids. Germline values: CDR1 SGHTS, CDR2 YDEGEE. V shed 3 bases and J 2 bases; nucleotides not matched to a gene: 8. Here the CDR3 reads CASSYQTGGENYGYTF. CDR3 DNA sequence: TGTGCCAGCAGCTACCAGACAGGGGGGGAAAACTATGGCTACACCTTC.

The chain combines TRBV7-6 with TRBJ1-4; 8 nucleotides line up with TRBD1. The V gene end was trimmed by 4 bases and the J gene end by 6 bases; junction bases not matched to a gene: 4. The CDR3 is made up of 14 amino acids. The germline V gene encodes CDR1 SGHVS and CDR2 FNYEAQ. The DNA for the CDR3 is TGTGCCAGCAGCTCCAGGGGGCGAGATGAAAAACTGTTTTTT. It codes for CASSSRGRDEKLFF. Full variable domain (outside the CDR3, taken from reference TRBV7-6 and TRBJ1-4): GAGVSQSPRYKVTKRGQDVALRCDPISGHVSLYWYRQALGQGPEFLTYFNYEAQQDKSGLPNDRFSAERPEGSISTLTIQRTEQRDSAMYRCASSSRGRDEKLFFGSGTQLSVL.

The genes are TRBV19 and TRBJ1-1; weak D call: TRBD1 (6 bases). Per germline, CDR1 LNHDA and CDR2 SQIVND (reference sequence). This CDR3 spans 17 amino acids. Deletions cut 5 bases from V and 4 bases from J, with 23 bases between. The CDR3 DNA is TGTGCCAGTAGTGGCGGGGGCAGAGTATTTTCCGTCACTGAAGCTTTCTTT. Amino acids: CASSGGGRVFSVTEAFF.

The chain uses TRBV5-4 and TRBJ2-1, with TRBD2 matching over 8 bases. In germline, CDR1 is SGHNT, CDR2 YYREEE (reference sequence). Unmatched junction bases numbered 2, after V lost 9 bases and J lost 0 bases. The CDR3 has 13 amino acids. CDR3 in DNA: TGTGCCACGGGGACTAGCTCCTACAATGAGCAGTTCTTC. Translating it yields CATGTSSYNEQFF.

This chain links TRBV4-1 with TRBJ1-6, with 12 bases lining up with TRBD1. The CDR3 extends over 17 amino acids. Trimming removed 0 bases from V and 13 bases from J; junction bases left unmatched: 10. Germline V gene sequence: CDR1 MGHRA, CDR2 YSYEKL. DNA for the CDR3: TGCGCCAGCAGCCAAGATTCGGGGGGGACAGGGGGCTTCCCCCTCCACTTT. As protein: CASSQDSGGTGGFPLHF.

The chain employs TRBV5-1 and TRBJ2-3; D unclear. Trimming left V 0 bases short and J 4 bases short, with 9 bases between. The CDR3 contains 14 residues. The germline V gene has CDR1 SGHRS and CDR2 YFSETQ. The DNA for the CDR3 is TGCGCCAGCAGCTTGGTCCGGAGCGCAGATACGCAGTATTTT. Encoded protein: CASSLVRSADTQYF.

The V call is TRBV5-4, the J call TRBJ2-7; TRBD1 matches 9 bases. Germline CDR1 reads SGHNT; CDR2 reads YYREEE (reference sequence). This CDR3 region has 14 residues. Unmatched junction bases numbered 6, after V lost 4 bases and J lost 4 bases. The CDR3 DNA reads TGTGCCAGCAGCCACGGACAGGGGTCTTACGAGCAGTACTTC. It yields the protein CASSHGQGSYEQYF.

This clone was detected only a few times. V and J are TRBV13 and TRBJ2-7, with 10 bases that match TRBD1. V lost 0 bases, J lost 6 bases, and 5 bases stayed unmatched. The germline V gene has CDR1 PRHDT and CDR2 FYEKMQ (reference sequence). CDR3 size: 15 residues. The CDR3 loop reads CASSLGGQGVGEQYF. The CDR3 DNA follows: TGTGCCAGCAGCTTAGGCGGACAGGGGGTCGGCGAGCAGTACTTC.

This rearrangement joins TRBV6-1 to TRBJ1-1; possible D gene TRBD1, 5 bases. Trimming took off 1 base at V and 4 bases at J, with 16 bases between the two ends. The CDR3 is 16 amino acids. The germline V gene encodes CDR1 MNHNS and CDR2 SASEGT. CDR3 protein: CASSEVAGIAATEAFF. The CDR3 DNA is TGTGCCAGCAGTGAAGTCGCAGGGATAGCTGCCACTGAAGCTTTCTTT.

The chain has TRBV25-1 and TRBJ1-1; D call uncertain. The ends were cut back, 3 bases at V and 4 bases at J, with 12 bases in the middle. The CDR3 is 14 residues long. Germline CDR1 reads MGHDK; CDR2 reads SYGVNS. For the CDR3, the DNA is TGTGCCAGCAGTGACCTGAGGGAGACCACTGAAGCTTTCTTT. This sequence encodes CASSDLRETTEAFF.

V is TRBV5-1 and J is TRBJ2-3; TRBD2 matches at 11 bases. The germline V gene encodes CDR1 SGHRS and CDR2 YFSETQ. V dropped 1 base and J dropped 1; count of bases not matched to a gene: 11. CDR3 length: 19 amino acids. The CDR3 sequence is CASSLRQPGLAERTDTQYF. CDR3 DNA sequence: TGCGCCAGCAGCTTGAGGCAACCGGGACTAGCGGAACGCACAGATACGCAGTATTTT.

The rearrangement joins TRBV13 to TRBJ2-5; 9 bases match TRBD2. CDR1 is PRHDT, CDR2 FYEKMQ, per germline (reference sequence). J gave up 4 bases and V 2 bases, and 8 bases lay outside the gene matches. This CDR3 has 16 amino acids. The CDR3 DNA follows: TGTGCCAGCAGCTTAATCTCTCCTAGCGGGATAGAGACCCAGTACTTC. It encodes CASSLISPSGIETQYF. The whole variable domain, remainder taken from reference TRBV13 and TRBJ2-5, is AAGVIQSPRHLIKEKRETATLKCYPIPRHDTVYWYQQGPGQDPQFLISFYEKMQSDKGSIPDRFSAQQFSDYHSELNMSSLELGDSALYFCASSLISPSGIETQYFGPGTRLLVL.

The V gene is TRBV7-9, the J gene TRBJ2-7; 9 bases fit TRBD2. After removal of 3 bases from V and 4 bases from J, the junction contained 7 bases not matched to a gene. Germline loops: CDR1 SEHNR, CDR2 FQNEAQ (reference sequence). The CDR3 consists of 15 residues. CDR3 residues: CASSLRLAGRYEQYF. In DNA, the CDR3 is TGTGCCAGCAGCTTGCGGCTAGCGGGAAGGTACGAGCAGTACTTC.

The table lists this clone with a few counts. This chain links TRBV7-6 with TRBJ2-2; 8 nucleotides line up with TRBD2. The CDR3 totals 17 residues. Germline CDR1 is SGHVS and CDR2 is FNYEAQ. V dropped 3 bases and J dropped 7; count of bases not matched to a gene: 13. DNA of the CDR3: TGTGCCAGCAGCTTGGGAGGAGCGGGAGTTAAGGGCGGGGAGCTGTTTTTT. It is translated as CASSLGGAGVKGGELFF.

This clone showed up just a few times. The chain uses TRBV7-9 and TRBJ2-7; 7 bases are shared with TRBD2. V dropped 2 bases and J dropped 9; count of bases not matched to a gene: 7. The CDR3 runs to 13 residues. The V gene's germline CDR1 is SEHNR and CDR2 FQNEAQ (reference sequence). The CDR3 nucleotides are TGTGCCAGCAGCTTACTGGGAGGGGCAGGGCAGTACTTC. Its protein product is CASSLLGGAGQYF.